The 8 T cell receptor beta chains in this list originate from one sample, sequenced in a study of HIV-infected patients and healthy controls. All unsorted peripheral T cells were captured because whole blood was used without fractionation. Approximately 500 ng RNA was reverse transcribed with alpha and beta constant-region primers. Using multiplexing indices, alpha and beta chain libraries were generated apart by chain-specific third strand synthesis. TCRdb re-called the 5' RACE reads with MiXCR, one entry per CDR3 protein. The sample contains roughly 25,000 distinct CDR3 sequences, about 9% of which appear only once. Specimen: blood. These receptors came from an adult in good health.

The gene calls are TRBV20-1 and TRBJ2-5; 11 bases are shared with TRBD2. V shed 4 bases and J 4 bases; nucleotides not matched to a gene: 20. This CDR3 region has 19 residues. Germline V lookup: CDR1 DFQATT, CDR2 SNEGSKA (reference sequence). The chain's CDR3 is CSATELAGGGPLSAETQYF. CDR3 nucleotides: TGCAGTGCTACCGAGCTAGCGGGGGGTGGGCCTTTATCCGCAGAGACCCAGTACTTC.

This clonotype has a handful of counts. The V and J genes are TRBV20-1 and TRBJ2-7, with TRBD2 matching over 11 bases. Per germline, CDR1 DFQATT and CDR2 SNEGSKA (reference sequence). The J segment lost 5 bases and the V segment lost 5 bases, leaving 8 bases of the junction unmatched. The CDR3 spans 14 residues. The CDR3: CSAAGLAGHDEQYF. The CDR3 DNA reads TGCAGTGCTGCAGGACTAGCGGGTCATGACGAGCAGTACTTC.

There are many counts of this clonotype. The chain is built from TRBV12-3 or TRBV12-4 and TRBJ1-4, with D perhaps matching TRBD1 (6 bases). V lost 3 bases and J lost 3, with 14 bases in between. The CDR3 sequence is 16 residues long. The CDR3 sequence: CASSFGRGASNEKLFF. Written as DNA, the CDR3 is TGTGCCAGCAGTTTTGGCAGGGGCGCCTCTAATGAAAAACTGTTTTTT.

This rearrangement joins TRBV7-2 to TRBJ1-3; D uncertain. This CDR3 spans 16 amino acids. CDR1 and CDR2 from the germline V gene are SGHTA and FQGNSA. The V end lost 4 bases, the J end lost 4 bases, and 17 bases lay between the germline ends. The CDR3 bases are TGTGCCAGCAGCTCAAATTCAAGAGTGTACGGAAACACCATATATTTT. Translating gives CASSSNSRVYGNTIYF.

This clonotype has at least ten counts. V is TRBV19 and J is TRBJ2-7; tentatively, D is TRBD2 (6 bases). V was shortened by 7 bases and J by 3 bases, with 19 bases between the two germline ends. The CDR3 has 15 amino acids. Germline V gives CDR1 LNHDA, CDR2 SQIVND (reference sequence). The CDR3 sequence: CASTKKTEGGYEQYF. CDR3 DNA sequence: TGTGCCAGTACCAAGAAAACGGAGGGTGGCTACGAGCAGTACTTC.

In this sample, this clonotype turned up many times. The rearrangement uses TRBV5-5 and TRBJ1-5; no clear D. The germline CDR1 and CDR2 sequences are SGHKS and YYEKEE (reference sequence). The V end was cut by 0 bases, the J end by 5 bases, with 12 bases between. The CDR3 is 15 amino acids. The CDR3 is CASSLEALRHQPQHF. The CDR3 region has the DNA TGTGCCAGCAGCTTGGAGGCTCTGAGGCATCAGCCCCAGCATTTT.

This clonotype was observed many times. This chain uses TRBV9 with TRBJ1-1; perhaps TRBD1 as D (6 bases). The CDR3 runs 15 residues. Germline V gives CDR1 SGDLS, CDR2 YYNGEE. The V end was cut by 2 bases, the J end by 1 base, with 12 bases between. The CDR3 loop is CASSVGRGSNTEAFF. CDR3 bases: TGTGCCAGCAGCGTGGGCAGGGGATCGAACACTGAAGCTTTCTTT. The entire variable domain, with the rest obtained from reference TRBV9 and TRBJ1-1, is as follows: DSGVTQTPKHLITATGQRVTLRCSPRSGDLSVYWYQQSLDQGLQFLIQYYNGEERAKGNILERFSAQQFPDLHSELNLSSLELGDSALYFCASSVGRGSNTEAFFGQGTRLTVV.

On this clonotype itself: This may arise from a read error, as a much more abundant clone is one base away. The chain has TRBV10-3 and TRBJ1-1, with D uncertain. Germline values: CDR1 ENHRY, CDR2 SYGVKD. The CDR3 is 13 residues long. CDR3 DNA: TGTGCCATCGGTGACCAGGAGCCTACTGAAGCTTTCTTT. Translating gives CAIGDQEPTEAFF.